These 29 T cell receptor beta chains share one sample of origin, sequenced in a study of blood T cells in healthy people across ages. Through a sample-barcoded 5' primer and a J-beta primer mix, a second PCR was run for about 6 to 11 cycles. TCRdb re-called the 5' RACE reads with MiXCR, one entry per CDR3 protein. The sample includes about 670,000 distinct CDR3 sequences, about 50% of them seen just once. The sequencing input was blood. These receptors were collected from a woman at least 80 years old in good health.

In this sample, this clonotype turned up a few times. This may arise from a read error, as a much more abundant clone is one base away. The rearrangement links TRBV10-2 to TRBJ2-5; TRBD2 agrees at 11 bases. V lost 6 bases and J lost 11; bases outside the gene matches: 14. The CDR3 covers 15 residues. Germline V gene sequence: CDR1 WSHSY, CDR2 SAAADI. DNA for the CDR3: TGCGCCAGCAGCGCAACTAGCGGGAGTGACAATGAGCAGTACTTC. Translated: CASSATSGSDNEQYF.

This chain links TRBV29-1 with TRBJ2-1; D not certain. Germline loops: CDR1 SQVTM, CDR2 ANQGSEA. The CDR3 contains 13 residues. The CDR3 sequence is CSAPVGTYNEQFF. The CDR3 DNA sequence: TGCAGTGCCCCCGTGGGGACCTACAATGAGCAGTTCTTC.

This clonotype came up many times. The rearrangement joins TRBV9 to TRBJ2-5; TRBD2 matches at 7 bases. Germline lookup yields CDR1 SGDLS and CDR2 YYNGEE. The trim removed 2 bases at V and 5 bases at J, leaving 6 bases unmatched. The CDR3 is 14 amino acids. CDR3 protein: CASSVGGVKETQYF. The CDR3, as DNA: TGTGCCAGCAGCGTGGGGGGGGTCAAGGAGACCCAGTACTTC.

The chain joins TRBV2 to TRBJ2-1; the match to TRBD1 covers 7 bases. Germline V CDR1 and CDR2: SNHLY, FYNNEI. V lost 8 bases to trimming and J lost 6 bases; unmatched junction nucleotides: 10. The CDR3 spans 14 residues. The DNA of the CDR3 is TGTGCCAGCGTGCTTGGGAGACAGGGCAATGAGCAGTTCTTC. Protein product: CASVLGRQGNEQFF.

The V and J genes are TRBV5-1 and TRBJ2-3; D unresolved. This CDR3 is 15 amino acids long. Between the trimmed V and J ends, which lost 5 bases and 2 bases, there was a span of 15 bases. Germline V lookup: CDR1 SGHRS, CDR2 YFSETQ. The CDR3 coding sequence is TGCGCCAGCAGGGGCGCGGTCCCTCTCACAGATACGCAGTATTTT. It encodes CASRGAVPLTDTQYF. Full variable domain (outside the CDR3, taken from reference TRBV5-1 and TRBJ2-3): KAGVTQTPRYLIKTRGQQVTLSCSPISGHRSVSWYQQTPGQGLQFLFEYFSETQRNKGNFPGRFSGRQFSNSRSEMNVSTLELGDSALYLCASRGAVPLTDTQYFGPGTRLTVL.

The chain couples TRBV6-2 or TRBV6-3 to TRBJ2-4, with D possibly matching TRBD2 (6 bases). With 6 bases removed from V and 4 bases from J, the gap between germline ends came to 13 bases. The CDR3 is 14 amino acids. CDR1 MNHEY and CDR2 SVGEGT come from the germline V gene. DNA for the CDR3: TGTGCCAGCAGAATCGGGACTGTGAAAAACATTCAGTACTTC. Translating gives CASRIGTVKNIQYF.

J is TRBJ2-3 and V is TRBV12-3 or TRBV12-4; D is undetermined. The CDR3 totals 16 residues. V gave up 5 bases and J gave up 0 bases, with 15 bases separating them. In DNA form, the CDR3 reads TGTGCCAGCAGTCCCCCGAGCAGAGTGAGCACAGATACGCAGTATTTT. This translates into CASSPPSRVSTDTQYF.

CDR3 sequence (DNA): TGTGCCAGCAGCTCGAGCGGGAGGGGCCCCTACAATGAGCAGTTCTTC. As protein: CASSSSGRGPYNEQFF. The chain has TRBV28 and TRBJ2-1; 10 bases are shared with TRBD2. The V and J ends lost 6 bases and 2 bases, in that order; junction bases with no gene match: 7. Germline CDR1 reads MDHEN; CDR2 reads SYDVKM. This CDR3 spans 16 amino acids.

V usage is TRBV15 and J usage is TRBJ1-4; tentative D call: TRBD1 (5 bases). V was cut by 4 bases and J by 8 bases, with 17 bases left in between. The CDR3 sequence is 15 residues long. In germline, CDR1 is LNHNV, CDR2 YYDKDF (reference sequence). DNA for the CDR3: TGTGCCACCAGCACAAACGGGGCTTCTATAGAAAAACTGTTTTTT. Translating gives CATSTNGASIEKLFF.

The chain couples TRBV27 to TRBJ2-7, with 7 bases lining up with TRBD1. The germline V gene encodes CDR1 MNHEY and CDR2 SMNVEV (reference sequence). The CDR3 is 15 amino acids. Losses at the gene ends were 5 bases for V and 2 bases for J; bases not matched to a gene: 9. CDR3 DNA sequence: TGTGCCAGCAGTCAAAGGGGGCTCGAAACCTACGAGCAGTACTTC. Its protein is CASSQRGLETYEQYF.

This clonotype was counted at least ten times. The chain combines TRBV6-5 with TRBJ2-5; 10 bases match TRBD2. V trimming: 8 bases; J trimming: 11 bases; junction bases outside the gene matches: 17. Germline loops: CDR1 MNHEY, CDR2 SVGAGI. This CDR3 comprises 15 residues. CDR3 in amino acids: CASRPLAGRFNEQYF. Written as DNA, the CDR3 is TGTGCCAGCCGTCCACTAGCGGGGCGTTTCAATGAGCAGTACTTC.

The table lists this clonotype with a few counts. The rearrangement joins TRBV7-2 to TRBJ2-2; no clear D. This CDR3 contains 16 residues. The V end was cut by 5 bases, the J end by 6 bases, with 19 bases between. Germline V gene sequence: CDR1 SGHTA, CDR2 FQGNSA. DNA of the CDR3: TGTGCCAGCAGCCCCCCCGGTTGGTCTCGGCCCGGGGAGCTGTTTTTT. This gives the protein CASSPPGWSRPGELFF.

The chain joins TRBV25-1 to TRBJ2-3, with unresolved D. CDR1 and CDR2 from the germline V gene are MGHDK and SYGVNS. The CDR3 runs to 16 residues. Trimming removed 4 bases from V and 2 bases from J, with 16 bases in between. CDR3 DNA sequence: TGTGCCAGCAGTGGGGCGGACGGAGAGCCCACAGATACGCAGTATTTT. It yields the protein CASSGADGEPTDTQYF. The full variable domain, its missing parts supplied by reference TRBV25-1 and TRBJ2-3, is EADIYQTPRYLVIGTGKKITLECSQTMGHDKMYWYQQDPGMELHLIHYSYGVNSTEKGDLSSESTVSRIRTEHFPLTLESARPSHTSQYLCASSGADGEPTDTQYFGPGTRLTVL.

This chain connects TRBV29-1 to TRBJ1-2; no definite D call. The CDR3 is 13 residues long. Trimming left V 6 bases short and J 3 bases short, with 14 bases between. Looked up from germline, CDR1 is SQVTM and CDR2 is ANQGSEA. CDR3 residues: CSVKSSSYYGYTF. CDR3 in DNA: TGCAGCGTAAAGTCGAGTTCGTACTATGGCTACACCTTC.

This clonotype was seen at least ten times. The chain is built from TRBV5-1 and TRBJ2-7, with D tentatively TRBD1 (7 bases). The germline gives CDR1 SGHRS, CDR2 YFSETQ. This CDR3 is built from 14 residues. V dropped 5 bases and J dropped 5 bases, with 17 bases sitting between them. Here the CDR3 DNA reads TGCGCCAGCAGAAACCAAGGAGGGGGCAACGAGCAGTACTTC. Translation: CASRNQGGGNEQYF.

This chain links TRBV7-2 with TRBJ2-1, with 10 bases that match TRBD1. Germline V gene data show CDR1 as SGHTA and CDR2 as FQGNSA. V lost 5 bases and J lost 7; bases outside the gene matches: 8. This CDR3 contains 15 residues. The CDR3 region has the DNA TGTGCCAGCAGCCCCGGGACAGGGGTTTTTAATGAGCAGTTCTTC. Amino acid sequence: CASSPGTGVFNEQFF.

This clonotype has a handful of counts. The chain joins TRBV6-2 or TRBV6-3 to TRBJ2-7, with TRBD1 as a possible D gene (5 bases). Germline V gives CDR1 MNHEY, CDR2 SVGEGT. The CDR3 has 15 amino acids. Trimming took 2 bases from V and 2 from J, leaving 13 bases between them. The CDR3 DNA reads TGTGCCAGCAGTTACGGCCGGACACCTACCTACGAGCAGTACTTC. It translates to CASSYGRTPTYEQYF.

This clonotype was counted only a few times. The chain employs TRBV7-3 and TRBJ2-1, with D unclear. Germline-derived CDR1 and CDR2 are SGHTA and FQGTGA. The CDR3 has 13 residues. Deletions cut 3 bases from V and 6 bases from J, with 9 bases between. The chain's CDR3 is CASSFGLFNEQFF. The CDR3 coding sequence is TGTGCCAGCAGCTTCGGTCTGTTCAATGAGCAGTTCTTC.

This clonotype showed up just once. CDR3 amino acids: CASSFYDMRGYEQYF. Written as DNA, the CDR3 is TGTGCCAGCAGCTTTTATGACATGAGGGGCTACGAGCAGTACTTC. This rearrangement joins TRBV7-2 to TRBJ2-7; D might be TRBD1 or TRBD2, each matching 5 bases. This CDR3 is 15 amino acids long. Germline-derived CDR1 and CDR2 are SGHTA and FQGNSA. Trimming took 3 bases from V and 3 from J, leaving 15 bases between them.

The J gene is TRBJ2-7, the V gene TRBV28; D is possibly TRBD2 (5 bases). The V gene's germline CDR1 is MDHEN and CDR2 SYDVKM. Trimming took off 2 bases at V and 3 bases at J, with 11 bases between the two ends. The CDR3 runs to 14 residues. The CDR3 bases are TGTGCCAGCAGTTTAGCCGGGAACGGCTACGAGCAGTACTTC. It specifies CASSLAGNGYEQYF.

The table lists this clonotype with a few counts. V and J are TRBV6-6 and TRBJ2-1, with a possible D match to TRBD1 (6 bases). The CDR3 runs to 17 residues. V shed 0 bases and J shed 0 bases, with 12 bases lying between them. Germline CDR1 reads MNHNY; CDR2 reads SVGAGI (reference sequence). The CDR3 protein is CASSYSIQGRSYNEQFF. The CDR3 region has the DNA TGTGCCAGCAGTTACTCGATTCAGGGGCGCTCCTACAATGAGCAGTTCTTC.

With respect to this clonotype: This sequence may be a read error, since a much larger clone differs from it by one base. The V gene is TRBV24-1, the J gene TRBJ2-3, with D possibly being TRBD2 (5 bases). The CDR3 spans 14 residues. Deletions cut 4 bases from V and 5 bases from J, with 12 bases between. Germline CDR1 is KGHDR and CDR2 is SFDVKD. CDR3 sequence reads: CATSDRFEGDTQYF. The CDR3 DNA reads as TGTGCCACCAGTGACAGGTTTGAGGGAGATACGCAGTATTTT.

This clonotype was seen ten or more times. The chain is built from TRBV27 and TRBJ1-2; 8 bases are a match to TRBD1. Germline V CDR1 and CDR2: MNHEY, SMNVEV (reference sequence). There are 15 residues in the CDR3. The V and J ends lost 8 bases and 7 bases, in that order; junction bases with no gene match: 15. The CDR3 DNA reads as TGTGCCAGCCATTCTGGGGGCAGGGGGCAAGGTGGCTACACCTTC. This gives the protein CASHSGGRGQGGYTF.

V gene TRBV29-1 combines with J gene TRBJ2-1; D uncertain. V shed 6 bases and J shed 3 bases, with 9 bases lying between them. The CDR3 is 12 amino acids. Germline CDR1 SQVTM, CDR2 ANQGSEA. Written as DNA, the CDR3 is TGCAGCGTAAAGCCGGACTACAATGAGCAGTTCTTC. Protein: CSVKPDYNEQFF.

This sequence joins TRBV7-2 and TRBJ2-7, with 9 bases identical to TRBD2. The ends lost 3 bases at V and 0 bases at J; junction bases unmatched: 3. Germline V gene data show CDR1 as SGHTA and CDR2 as FQGNSA. This CDR3 contains 15 residues. CDR3 region: CASSFDSGGSYEQYF. The CDR3, as DNA: TGTGCCAGCAGCTTTGATAGCGGGGGCTCCTACGAGCAGTACTTC.

The chain uses TRBV4-1 and TRBJ2-5, with TRBD1 identical over 8 bases. Germline CDR1 MGHRA, CDR2 YSYEKL. There are 14 residues in the CDR3. The J segment lost 9 bases and the V segment lost 1 base, leaving 7 bases of the junction unmatched. CDR3: CASSQGRTGGPQYF. The CDR3 DNA reads as TGCGCCAGCAGCCAAGGACGAACAGGGGGTCCCCAGTACTTC.

This clonotype was recorded once. The chain has TRBV6-6 and TRBJ2-7; TRBD1 is a possible D gene (5 bases). Trimming took 1 base from V and 4 from J, leaving 11 bases between them. This CDR3 region has 14 residues. The V gene's germline CDR1 is MNHNY and CDR2 SVGAGI (reference sequence). The CDR3 reads CASSYLGRAYEQYF. The CDR3 coding sequence is TGTGCCAGCAGTTACTTGGGCAGGGCGTACGAGCAGTACTTC.

This chain joins TRBV9 and TRBJ2-2; possibly TRBD2 for D (5 bases). Germline V gene lookup returns CDR1 SGDLS and CDR2 YYNGEE. Trimming left V 5 bases short and J 4 bases short, with 12 bases between. The CDR3 covers 14 residues. CDR3 DNA: TGTGCCAGCAGTGGAGGCCGGAGCACCGGGGAGCTGTTTTTT. Translated: CASSGGRSTGELFF.

CDR3 in amino acids: CASSPLPTSGGYITDTQYF. For the CDR3, the DNA is TGTGCCAGCAGCCCATTACCCACTAGCGGGGGTTACATAACAGATACGCAGTATTTT. The chain links TRBV3-1 to TRBJ2-3; TRBD2 matches 11 bases. After removal of 4 bases from V and 3 bases from J, the junction contained 15 bases not matched to a gene. This CDR3 region has 19 residues. Germline CDR1 and CDR2: LGHDT and YNNKEL (reference sequence).